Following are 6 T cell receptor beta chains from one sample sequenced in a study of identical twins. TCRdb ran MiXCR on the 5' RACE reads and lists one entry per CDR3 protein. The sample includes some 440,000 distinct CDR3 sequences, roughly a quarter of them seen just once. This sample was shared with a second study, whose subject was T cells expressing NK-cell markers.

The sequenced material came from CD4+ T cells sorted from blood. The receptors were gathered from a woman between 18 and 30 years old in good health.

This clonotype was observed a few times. The DNA for the CDR3 is TGCGCCAGCAGCCAGTCAGGGCTGAAAAACATTCAGTACTTC. As protein: CASSQSGLKNIQYF. This chain uses TRBV4-1 with TRBJ2-4, with D perhaps matching TRBD1 (5 bases). Germline-derived CDR1 and CDR2 are MGHRA and YSYEKL. Trimming took 3 bases from V and 4 from J, leaving 10 bases between them. The CDR3 is 14 residues long.

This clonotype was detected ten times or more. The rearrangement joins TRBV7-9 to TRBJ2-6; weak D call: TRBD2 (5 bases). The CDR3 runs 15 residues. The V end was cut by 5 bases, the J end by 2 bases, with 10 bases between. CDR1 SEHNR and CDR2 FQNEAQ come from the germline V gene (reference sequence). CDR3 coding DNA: TGTGCCAGCAGCGCAGAGGGCGCTGGGGCCAACGTCCTGACTTTC. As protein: CASSAEGAGANVLTF.

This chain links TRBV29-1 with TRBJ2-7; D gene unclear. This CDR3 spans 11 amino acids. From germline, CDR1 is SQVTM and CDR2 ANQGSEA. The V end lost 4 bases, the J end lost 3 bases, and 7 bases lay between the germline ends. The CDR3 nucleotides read TGCAGCGTTGTCCAGAGCTACGAGCAGTACTTC. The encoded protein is CSVVQSYEQYF.

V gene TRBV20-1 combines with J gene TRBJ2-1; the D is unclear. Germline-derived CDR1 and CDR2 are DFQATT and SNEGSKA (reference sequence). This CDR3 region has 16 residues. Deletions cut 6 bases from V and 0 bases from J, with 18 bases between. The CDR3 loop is CSAPPTVPSSYNEQFF. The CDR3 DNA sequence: TGCAGTGCCCCTCCGACGGTACCTAGCTCCTACAATGAGCAGTTCTTC.

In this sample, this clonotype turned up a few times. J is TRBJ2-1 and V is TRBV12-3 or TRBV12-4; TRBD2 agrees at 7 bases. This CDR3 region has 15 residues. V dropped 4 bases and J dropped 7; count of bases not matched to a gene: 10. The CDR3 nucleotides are TGTGCCAGCAGTTCGTCAAGCGGGATGTGGAATGAGCAGTTCTTC. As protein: CASSSSSGMWNEQFF.

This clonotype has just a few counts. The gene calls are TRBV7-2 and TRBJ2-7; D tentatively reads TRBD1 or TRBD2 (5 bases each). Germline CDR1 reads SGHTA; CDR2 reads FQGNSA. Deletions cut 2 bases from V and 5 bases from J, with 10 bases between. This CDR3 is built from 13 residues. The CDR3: CASSLRGTDEQYF. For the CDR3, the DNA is TGTGCCAGCAGCTTAAGAGGGACGGACGAGCAGTACTTC.